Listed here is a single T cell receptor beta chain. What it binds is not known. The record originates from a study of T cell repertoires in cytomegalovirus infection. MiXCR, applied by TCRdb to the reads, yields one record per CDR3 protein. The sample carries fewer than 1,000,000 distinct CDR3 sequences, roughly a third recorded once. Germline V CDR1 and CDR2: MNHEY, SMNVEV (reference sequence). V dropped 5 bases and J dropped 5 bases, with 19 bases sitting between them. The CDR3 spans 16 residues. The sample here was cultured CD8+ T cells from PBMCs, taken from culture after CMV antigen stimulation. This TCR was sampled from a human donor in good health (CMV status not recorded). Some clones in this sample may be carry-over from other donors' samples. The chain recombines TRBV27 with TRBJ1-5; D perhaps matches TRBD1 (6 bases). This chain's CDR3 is CASSLNRAGGDQPQHF. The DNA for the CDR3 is TGTGCCAGCAGTCTAAACAGGGCGGGGGGCGATCAGCCCCAGCATTTT.